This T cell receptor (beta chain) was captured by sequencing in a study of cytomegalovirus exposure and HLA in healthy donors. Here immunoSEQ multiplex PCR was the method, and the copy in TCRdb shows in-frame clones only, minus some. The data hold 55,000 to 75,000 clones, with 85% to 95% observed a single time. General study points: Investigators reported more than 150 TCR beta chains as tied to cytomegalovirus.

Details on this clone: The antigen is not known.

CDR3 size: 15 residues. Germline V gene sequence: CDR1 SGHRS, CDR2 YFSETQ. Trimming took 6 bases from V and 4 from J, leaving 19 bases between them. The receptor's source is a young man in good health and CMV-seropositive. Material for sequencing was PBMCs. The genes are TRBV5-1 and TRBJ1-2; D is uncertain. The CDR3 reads CASKEEDFESYGYTF. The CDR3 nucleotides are TGCGCCAGCAAGGAAGAAGACTTTGAAAGCTATGGCTACACCTTC.